Shown below are 26 T cell receptor beta chains from a single sample sequenced in a study of T-cell reconstitution after alpha-beta-depleted transplantation in children. The library targeted TCRbeta and was prepared with unique molecular identifiers. TCRdb re-called the PCR reads through MiXCR, storing one row per CDR3 protein. The sample records approximately 340,000 distinct CDR3 sequences, 9% to 12% being singletons. Specimen: PBMCs from the stem cell graft donor, collected from the stem cell graft. These receptors all come from a human donor who donated a stem cell graft to a child with acute lymphoblastic leukemia.

V and J are TRBV7-9 and TRBJ2-3, with TRBD1 matching 9 bases. The CDR3 is made up of 15 amino acids. The trim removed 6 bases at V and 3 bases at J, leaving 7 bases unmatched. Germline-derived CDR1 and CDR2 are SEHNR and FQNEAQ (reference sequence). The CDR3 coding sequence is TGTGCCAGCAGACGGGACAGGGCGGGGACAGATACGCAGTATTTT. Encoded protein: CASRRDRAGTDTQYF.

This clonotype has more than one count but fewer than ten. The chain is built from TRBV6-5 and TRBJ1-2; possible D gene TRBD1, 5 bases. The CDR3 spans 16 residues. V was clipped by 8 bases and J by 7 bases, with 26 bases between them. In germline, CDR1 is MNHEY, CDR2 SVGAGI. This chain's CDR3 is CASSIGLGTAPGGYTF. The CDR3 DNA sequence: TGTGCCAGCTCGATAGGGTTGGGGACCGCCCCGGGTGGCTACACCTTC.

This clonotype was recorded many times. This chain links TRBV5-1 with TRBJ2-3; 9 nucleotides line up with TRBD1. The germline V gene has CDR1 SGHRS and CDR2 YFSETQ. J lost 4 bases, V lost 0 bases, and 3 bases had no gene match. This CDR3 region has 15 residues. CDR3 in amino acids: CASSLDRGRSDTQYF. The CDR3 DNA reads TGCGCCAGCAGCTTGGACAGGGGGCGATCAGATACGCAGTATTTT.

This clonotype was seen ten or more times. The chain uses TRBV4-1 and TRBJ2-1, with D unresolved. With 4 bases removed from V and 0 bases from J, the gap between germline ends came to 13 bases. The germline gives CDR1 MGHRA, CDR2 YSYEKL. The CDR3 is 16 residues long. DNA of the CDR3: TGCGCCAGCAGCCCGCGAAGTGGCGCCTCCTACAATGAGCAGTTCTTC. Amino acids: CASSPRSGASYNEQFF.

This clonotype occurred a few times. The chain uses TRBV6-1 and TRBJ2-5; 7 bases fit TRBD2. This CDR3 spans 15 amino acids. The trim removed 3 bases at V and 2 bases at J, leaving 6 bases unmatched. Germline V gene data show CDR1 as MNHNS and CDR2 as SASEGT. The CDR3 sequence: CASSDLAGEQETQYF. Here the CDR3 DNA reads TGTGCCAGCAGTGATCTGGCGGGAGAGCAAGAGACCCAGTACTTC.

This chain uses TRBV20-1 with TRBJ2-3; 7 nucleotides match TRBD2. Trimming cost V 6 bases and J 0 bases; bases outside gene matches: 6. This CDR3 region has 14 residues. CDR1 is DFQATT and CDR2 is SNEGSKA in the germline V gene (reference sequence). CDR3 amino acids: CSARPSGSTDTQYF. The CDR3 bases are TGCAGTGCCCGACCTAGCGGTAGCACAGATACGCAGTATTTT.

The J gene is TRBJ1-2, the V gene TRBV27; the D is unclear. CDR3 length: 13 amino acids. Per the germline V gene, CDR1 is MNHEY and CDR2 is SMNVEV (reference sequence). V was pared by 6 bases and J by 5 bases, with 13 bases between. The CDR3 bases are TGTGCCAGCAGGCAAGACCGTGGGTATGGCTACACCTTC. Protein sequence: CASRQDRGYGYTF.

This clonotype was seen a few times. The chain recombines TRBV5-1 with TRBJ2-7; possible D gene TRBD2, 6 bases. Looked up from germline, CDR1 is SGHRS and CDR2 is YFSETQ. CDR3 length: 14 amino acids. V shed 3 bases and J shed 5 bases, with 15 bases lying between them. The CDR3 nucleotides read TGCGCCAGCAGCTATGAGACGGAGGGAGACGAGCAGTACTTC. It encodes CASSYETEGDEQYF.

This clonotype occurred a few times. CDR3 DNA: TGTGCCAGCAGCTTAAGGGGTGGCTATGGCTACACCTTC. Translation: CASSLRGGYGYTF. The chain couples TRBV7-9 to TRBJ1-2, with D tentatively TRBD1 (5 bases). The length of the CDR3 is 13 residues. Germline V gene data show CDR1 as SEHNR and CDR2 as FQNEAQ (reference sequence). The germline V and J ends were trimmed by 2 bases and 4 bases, with 8 bases remaining between them.

This clonotype has ten or more counts. The V gene is TRBV10-3, the J gene TRBJ2-5, with no clear D. This CDR3 spans 12 amino acids. The V end was cut by 2 bases, the J end by 7 bases, with 8 bases between. The germline V gene has CDR1 ENHRY and CDR2 SYGVKD. The CDR3 DNA reads as TGTGCCATCAGTGAGCCAGTAACGACCCAGTACTTC. It encodes CAISEPVTTQYF.

V usage is TRBV4-2 and J usage is TRBJ1-5; D remains unclear. The CDR3 has 15 amino acids. V shed 2 bases and J shed 1 base, with 9 bases lying between them. From germline, CDR1 is LGHNA and CDR2 YNFKEQ. The CDR3 region has the DNA TGTGCCAGCAGCCAATCCCTGGACAGCAATCAGCCCCAGCATTTT. This sequence encodes CASSQSLDSNQPQHF.

This clonotype turned up a few times. The chain recombines TRBV12-3 or TRBV12-4 with TRBJ2-3; D may be TRBD2 (5 bases). Trimming took off 2 bases at V and 6 bases at J, with 15 bases between the two ends. There are 15 residues in the CDR3. CDR3 region: CASSLFSGGGDTQYF. For the CDR3, the DNA is TGTGCCAGCAGTTTATTCAGCGGAGGTGGGGATACGCAGTATTTT.

This rearrangement joins TRBV5-1 to TRBJ2-3; D unresolved. In germline, CDR1 is SGHRS, CDR2 YFSETQ. V was shortened by 4 bases and J by 3 bases, with 12 bases between the two germline ends. CDR3 size: 14 residues. CDR3 coding DNA: TGCGCCAGCAGCCCAGTCGATCGGACAGATACGCAGTATTTT. As protein: CASSPVDRTDTQYF.

The chain combines TRBV3-1 with TRBJ2-1, with TRBD2 identical over 9 bases. Trimming at V came to 1 base and at J to 6 bases, leaving 7 bases not matched to a gene. The CDR3 loop spans 16 amino acids. From germline, CDR1 is LGHDT and CDR2 YNNKEL (reference sequence). This CDR3 is CASSQGAGGRGNEQFF. CDR3 coding DNA: TGTGCCAGCAGCCAAGGTGCGGGAGGGAGGGGCAATGAGCAGTTCTTC.

This clonotype was found a few times. The gene calls are TRBV5-1 and TRBJ1-1, with D tentatively TRBD1 (6 bases). The germline V gene encodes CDR1 SGHRS and CDR2 YFSETQ. V was clipped by 2 bases and J by 1 base, with 12 bases between them. This CDR3 is built from 15 residues. Here the CDR3 reads CASSLNRATNTEAFF. CDR3 coding DNA: TGCGCCAGCAGCTTAAACAGGGCGACGAACACTGAAGCTTTCTTT.

The V gene is TRBV20-1, the J gene TRBJ2-7; 9 nucleotides align to TRBD2. The V segment lost 7 bases and the J segment 5 bases; nucleotides outside the gene matches: 9. The length of the CDR3 is 13 residues. Looked up from germline, CDR1 is DFQATT and CDR2 is SNEGSKA (reference sequence). CDR3 residues: CSGKGLAPNEQYF. The CDR3 DNA reads TGCAGTGGCAAGGGACTAGCTCCCAACGAGCAGTACTTC.

This clonotype turned up a few times. The chain joins TRBV7-2 to TRBJ1-2; D perhaps matches TRBD1 (5 bases). The germline V gene has CDR1 SGHTA and CDR2 FQGNSA. The CDR3 runs 15 residues. V gave up 5 bases and J gave up 1 base, with 14 bases separating them. CDR3 in amino acids: CASSPGRGLNYGYTF. The CDR3 region has the DNA TGTGCCAGCAGCCCTGGGAGGGGCCTTAACTATGGCTACACCTTC. Supplemented by reference TRBV7-2 and TRBJ1-2, the full variable domain reads GAGVSQSPSNKVTEKGKDVELRCDPISGHTALYWYRQSLGQGLEFLIYFQGNSAPDKSGLPSDRFSAERTGGSVSTLTIQRTQQEDSAVYLCASSPGRGLNYGYTFGSGTRLTVV.

This clonotype was detected a few times. The rearrangement links TRBV27 to TRBJ2-1; D may be TRBD1 (7 bases). With 2 bases removed from V and 9 bases from J, the gap between germline ends came to 17 bases. This CDR3 region has 15 residues. In germline, CDR1 is MNHEY, CDR2 SMNVEV (reference sequence). CDR3 DNA sequence: TGTGCCAGCAGTTTAGAATTGGGGACAGCGGGTGAGCAGTTCTTC. This codes for CASSLELGTAGEQFF.

This clonotype was detected a few times. The genes are TRBV5-1 and TRBJ1-2; D is unresolved. The CDR3 totals 15 residues. Trimming cost V 4 bases and J 4 bases, with 17 bases left between them. Germline CDR1 and CDR2: SGHRS and YFSETQ. The CDR3, as DNA: TGCGCCAGCAGCCCGAGCGGTTCCACCGGCTATGGCTACACCTTC. The encoded protein is CASSPSGSTGYGYTF.

Of note for this clonotype: Mismatch with germline at one junction end may stem from a read error. This chain uses TRBV7-7 with TRBJ2-7; 9 positions match TRBD1. Germline CDR1 reads SSHAT; CDR2 reads FNYEAQ (reference sequence). The CDR3 consists of 15 residues. This chain's CDR3 is CASSGRDRVFVEQYF. Here the CDR3 DNA reads TGTGCTAGCAGCGGCCGGGACAGGGTTTTCGTCGAGCAGTACTTC.

In its sample, this clonotype was seen a few times. The chain recombines TRBV4-3 with TRBJ2-3; D remains unclear. The CDR3 contains 16 residues. Germline V gives CDR1 LGHNA, CDR2 YSLEER. The V and J ends lost 7 bases and 5 bases respectively, with 22 bases between them. In DNA, the CDR3 is TGCGCCAGCACCCCACTGTGGGGATTGATTGAAGATACGCAGTATTTT. Translating it yields CASTPLWGLIEDTQYF.

In its sample, this clonotype was seen a few times. The chain employs TRBV7-9 and TRBJ2-1, with D possibly matching TRBD1 (5 bases). This CDR3 spans 15 amino acids. Germline CDR1 is SEHNR and CDR2 is FQNEAQ (reference sequence). The V end lost 4 bases, the J end lost 2 bases, and 12 bases lay between the germline ends. CDR3 in amino acids: CASSWSRATYNEQFF. In nucleotides, the CDR3 is TGTGCCAGCAGCTGGTCCAGGGCGACCTACAATGAGCAGTTCTTC.

The chain employs TRBV5-1 and TRBJ1-2, with D possibly TRBD1 on 5 matching bases. Trimming took 3 bases from V and 8 from J, leaving 14 bases between them. Germline CDR1 reads SGHRS; CDR2 reads YFSETQ. This CDR3 is built from 13 residues. In nucleotides, the CDR3 is TGCGCCAGCAGCTCGAAGGCAGGGTTAGGCTACACCTTC. It specifies CASSSKAGLGYTF.

This clonotype was detected many times. V is TRBV5-1 and J is TRBJ1-5, with 12 bases lining up with TRBD1. V was clipped by 5 bases and J by 3 bases; unmatched bases: 6. The CDR3 loop spans 16 amino acids. Germline V gene sequence: CDR1 SGHRS, CDR2 YFSETQ. This CDR3 is CASRVGTGGSNQPQHF. The CDR3 bases are TGCGCCAGCAGGGTTGGGACAGGGGGCTCCAATCAGCCCCAGCATTTT.

The chain carries TRBV4-3 and TRBJ2-1; the D gene is possibly TRBD2 (5 bases). CDR3 length: 16 residues. The V end lost 3 bases, the J end lost 3 bases, and 15 bases lay between the germline ends. The germline V gene has CDR1 LGHNA and CDR2 YSLEER. CDR3 sequence: CASSQRELVGYNEQFF. CDR3 DNA: TGCGCCAGCAGCCAGAGGGAACTAGTTGGCTACAATGAGCAGTTCTTC.

The table lists this clonotype with a few counts. The chain couples TRBV2 to TRBJ2-1; 11 nucleotides align to TRBD2. The CDR3 runs 14 residues. Germline CDR1 SNHLY, CDR2 FYNNEI. The V and J ends lost 3 bases and 7 bases, in that order; junction bases with no gene match: 2. The CDR3 nucleotides are TGTGCCAGCAGTGAGACTAGCGGGACAAATGAGCAGTTCTTC. Protein sequence: CASSETSGTNEQFF.